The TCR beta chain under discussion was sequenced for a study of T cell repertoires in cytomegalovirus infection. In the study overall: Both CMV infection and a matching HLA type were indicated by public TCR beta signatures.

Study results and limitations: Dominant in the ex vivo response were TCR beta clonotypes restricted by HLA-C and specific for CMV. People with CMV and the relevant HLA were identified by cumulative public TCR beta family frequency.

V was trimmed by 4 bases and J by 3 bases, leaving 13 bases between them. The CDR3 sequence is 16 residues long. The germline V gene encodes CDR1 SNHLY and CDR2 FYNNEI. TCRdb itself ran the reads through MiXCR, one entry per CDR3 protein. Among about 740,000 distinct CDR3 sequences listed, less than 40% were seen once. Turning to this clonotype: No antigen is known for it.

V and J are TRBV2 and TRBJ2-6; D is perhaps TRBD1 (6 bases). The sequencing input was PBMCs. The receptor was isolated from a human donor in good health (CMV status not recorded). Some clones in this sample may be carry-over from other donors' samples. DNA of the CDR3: TGTGCCAGCAGTGGTTCAGGGGCCCGTGGGGCCAACGTCCTGACTTTC. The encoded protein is CASSGSGARGANVLTF.